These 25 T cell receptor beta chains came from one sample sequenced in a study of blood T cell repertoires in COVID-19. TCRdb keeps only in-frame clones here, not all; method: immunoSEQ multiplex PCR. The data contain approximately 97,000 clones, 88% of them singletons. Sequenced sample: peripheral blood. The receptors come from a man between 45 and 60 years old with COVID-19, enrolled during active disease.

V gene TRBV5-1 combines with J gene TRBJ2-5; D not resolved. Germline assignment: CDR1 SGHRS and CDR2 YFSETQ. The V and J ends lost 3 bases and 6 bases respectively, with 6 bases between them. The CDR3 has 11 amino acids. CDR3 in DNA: TGCGCCAGCAGCTCTAGACAGACCCAGTACTTC. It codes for CASSSRQTQYF.

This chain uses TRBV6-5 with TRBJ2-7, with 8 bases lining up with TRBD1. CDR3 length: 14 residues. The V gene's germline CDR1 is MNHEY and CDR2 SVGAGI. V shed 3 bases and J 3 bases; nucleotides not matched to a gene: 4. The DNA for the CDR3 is TGTGCCAGCAGTTATTCCGGGACAGGCTACGAGCAGTACTTC. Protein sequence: CASSYSGTGYEQYF.

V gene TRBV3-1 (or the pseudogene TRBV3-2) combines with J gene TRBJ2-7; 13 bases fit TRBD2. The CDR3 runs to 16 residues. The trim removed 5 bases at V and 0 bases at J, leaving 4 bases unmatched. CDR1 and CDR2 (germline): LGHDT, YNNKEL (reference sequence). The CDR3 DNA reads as TGTGCCAGCAGCAAAGGGACTAGCGGGGCCTCCTACGAGCAGTACTTC. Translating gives CASSKGTSGASYEQYF.

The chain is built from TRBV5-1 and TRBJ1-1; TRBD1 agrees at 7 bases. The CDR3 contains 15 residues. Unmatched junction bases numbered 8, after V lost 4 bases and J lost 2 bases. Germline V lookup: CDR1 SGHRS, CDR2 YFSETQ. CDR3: CASSQGDSRNTEAFF. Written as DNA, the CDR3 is TGCGCCAGCAGCCAAGGGGACAGTCGTAACACTGAAGCTTTCTTT.

The CDR3 region is CASNRQGLGNTEAFF. The CDR3 DNA is TGCGCCAGCAACCGACAGGGATTAGGGAACACTGAAGCTTTCTTT. The chain combines TRBV5-1 with TRBJ1-1; TRBD1 matches at 7 bases. After removal of 6 bases from V and 1 base from J, the junction contained 9 bases not matched to a gene. This CDR3 has 15 amino acids. Germline loops: CDR1 SGHRS, CDR2 YFSETQ.

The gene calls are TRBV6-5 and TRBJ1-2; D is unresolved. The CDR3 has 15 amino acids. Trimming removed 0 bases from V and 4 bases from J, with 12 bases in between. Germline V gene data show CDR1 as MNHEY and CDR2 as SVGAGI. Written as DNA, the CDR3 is TGTGCCAGCAGTTACTCGTCGGGTTCCCCCTATGGCTACACCTTC. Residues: CASSYSSGSPYGYTF.

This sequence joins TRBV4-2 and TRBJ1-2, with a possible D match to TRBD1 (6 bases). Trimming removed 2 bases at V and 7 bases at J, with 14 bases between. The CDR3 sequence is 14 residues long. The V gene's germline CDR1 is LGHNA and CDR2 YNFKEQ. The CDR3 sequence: CASSQTTGWAGYTF. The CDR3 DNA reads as TGTGCCAGCAGCCAAACGACAGGTTGGGCTGGCTACACCTTC.

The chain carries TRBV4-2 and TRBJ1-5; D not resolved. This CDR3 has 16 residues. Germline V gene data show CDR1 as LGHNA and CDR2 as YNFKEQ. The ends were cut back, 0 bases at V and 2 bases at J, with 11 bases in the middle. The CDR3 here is CASSQDRSGGNQPQHF. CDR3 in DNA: TGTGCCAGCAGCCAAGATCGATCCGGGGGCAATCAGCCCCAGCATTTT.

CDR3 coding DNA: TGTGCCAGCAGCACCCGCGGGAACAGGGGTGAGACCCAGTACTTC. This encodes CASSTRGNRGETQYF. The gene calls are TRBV21-1 and TRBJ2-5; the D call TRBD1 from the table was never checked on the DNA. TRBV21-1 is a pseudogene locus. CDR3 length: 15 residues.

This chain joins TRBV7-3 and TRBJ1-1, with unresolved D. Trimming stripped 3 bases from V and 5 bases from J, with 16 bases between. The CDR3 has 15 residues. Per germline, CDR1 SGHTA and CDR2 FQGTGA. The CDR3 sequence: CASSFSLVGRTEAFF. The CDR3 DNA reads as TGTGCCAGCAGCTTTTCGTTGGTGGGGAGGACTGAAGCTTTCTTT.

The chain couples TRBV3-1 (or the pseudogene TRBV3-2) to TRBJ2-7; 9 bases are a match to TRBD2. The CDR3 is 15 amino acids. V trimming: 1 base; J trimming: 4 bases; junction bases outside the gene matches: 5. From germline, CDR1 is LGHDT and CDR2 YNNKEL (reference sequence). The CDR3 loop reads CASSQGLAGRYEQYF. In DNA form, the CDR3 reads TGTGCCAGCAGCCAAGGCCTAGCGGGGCGGTACGAGCAGTACTTC.

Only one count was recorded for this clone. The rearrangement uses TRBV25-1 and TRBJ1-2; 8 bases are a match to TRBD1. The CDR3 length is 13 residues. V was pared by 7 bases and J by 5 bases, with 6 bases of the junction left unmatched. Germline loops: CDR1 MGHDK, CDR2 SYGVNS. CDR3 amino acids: CASTPQGDYGYTF. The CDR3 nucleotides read TGTGCCAGCACACCACAGGGGGATTATGGCTACACCTTC.

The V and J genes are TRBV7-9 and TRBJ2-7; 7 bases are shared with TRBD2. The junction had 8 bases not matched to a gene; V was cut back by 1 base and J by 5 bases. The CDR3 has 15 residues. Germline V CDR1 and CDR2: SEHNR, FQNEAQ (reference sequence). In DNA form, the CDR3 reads TGTGCCAGCAGCTTAGTGACTAGCCCAGCGCACGAGCAGTACTTC. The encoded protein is CASSLVTSPAHEQYF.

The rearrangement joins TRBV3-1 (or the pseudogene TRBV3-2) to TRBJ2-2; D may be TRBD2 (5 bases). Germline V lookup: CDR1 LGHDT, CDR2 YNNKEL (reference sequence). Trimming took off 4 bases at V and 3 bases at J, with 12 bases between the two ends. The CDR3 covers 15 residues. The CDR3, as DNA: TGTGCCAGCAGCCCTCAGCGGTTGGACACCGGGGAGCTGTTTTTT. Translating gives CASSPQRLDTGELFF.

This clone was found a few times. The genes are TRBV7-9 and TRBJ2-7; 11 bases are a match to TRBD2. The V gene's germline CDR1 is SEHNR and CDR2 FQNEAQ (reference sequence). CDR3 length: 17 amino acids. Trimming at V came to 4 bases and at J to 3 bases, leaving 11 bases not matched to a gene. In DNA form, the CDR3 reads TGTGCCAGCAGCTCCCCTCTTAGCGGGGGGGCCCACTACGAGCAGTACTTC. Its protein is CASSSPLSGGAHYEQYF.

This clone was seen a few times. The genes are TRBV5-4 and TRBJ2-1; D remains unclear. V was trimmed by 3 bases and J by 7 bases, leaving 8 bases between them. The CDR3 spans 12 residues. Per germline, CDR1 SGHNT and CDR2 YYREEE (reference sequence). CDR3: CASSSLENEQFF. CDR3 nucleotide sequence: TGTGCCAGCAGCTCCCTGGAGAATGAGCAGTTCTTC.

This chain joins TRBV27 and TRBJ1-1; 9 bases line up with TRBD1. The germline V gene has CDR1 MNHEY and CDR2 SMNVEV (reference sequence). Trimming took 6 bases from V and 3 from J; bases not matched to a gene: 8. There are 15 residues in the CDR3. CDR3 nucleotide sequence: TGTGCCAGCAGCTTTTCGGACAGGGGTGACACTGAAGCTTTCTTT. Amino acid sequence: CASSFSDRGDTEAFF.

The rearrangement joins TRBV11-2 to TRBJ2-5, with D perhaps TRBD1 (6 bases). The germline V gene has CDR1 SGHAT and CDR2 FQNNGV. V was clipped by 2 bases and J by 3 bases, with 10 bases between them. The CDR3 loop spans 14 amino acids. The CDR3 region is CASSLIRGEETQYF. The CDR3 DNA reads TGTGCCAGCAGCTTAATCAGGGGAGAAGAGACCCAGTACTTC.

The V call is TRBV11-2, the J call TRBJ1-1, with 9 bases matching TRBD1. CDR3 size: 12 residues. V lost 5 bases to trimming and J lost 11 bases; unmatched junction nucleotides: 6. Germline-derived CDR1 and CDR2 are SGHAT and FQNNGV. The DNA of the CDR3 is TGTGCCAGCAGCCCGTCCGGGACAGGGGCTTTCTTT. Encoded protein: CASSPSGTGAFF.

Here the CDR3 DNA reads TGTGCCAGCACCGCCTGGACAGGGGAAAAACTGTTTTTT. Translating gives CASTAWTGEKLFF. The rearrangement uses TRBV12-3 or TRBV12-4 and TRBJ1-4, with TRBD1 matching 8 bases. The J segment lost 8 bases and the V segment lost 7 bases, leaving 6 bases of the junction unmatched. The length of the CDR3 is 13 residues.

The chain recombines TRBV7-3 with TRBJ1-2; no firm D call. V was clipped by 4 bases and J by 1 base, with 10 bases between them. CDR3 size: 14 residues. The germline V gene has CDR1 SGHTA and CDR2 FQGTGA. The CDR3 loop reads CASSSAGSNYGYTF. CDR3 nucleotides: TGTGCCAGCAGCTCCGCGGGGAGTAACTATGGCTACACCTTC.

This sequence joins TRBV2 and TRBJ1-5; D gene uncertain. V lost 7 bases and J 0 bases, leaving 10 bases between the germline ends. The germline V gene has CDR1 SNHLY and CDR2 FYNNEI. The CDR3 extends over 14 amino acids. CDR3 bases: TGTGCCAGCAATGTGGAGCGTAGCAATCAGCCCCAGCATTTT. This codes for CASNVERSNQPQHF.

The CDR3 coding sequence is TGTGCCAGCAGTTTACCCCTCACAGGGCAGAATTCACCCCTCCACTTT. Its protein is CASSLPLTGQNSPLHF. V gene TRBV28 combines with J gene TRBJ1-6; maybe TRBD1 (6 bases). The germline V gene has CDR1 MDHEN and CDR2 SYDVKM. CDR3 length equals 16 residues. V was pared by 2 bases and J by 7 bases, with 15 bases between. The full variable domain, completed using reference TRBV28 and TRBJ1-6, is DVKVTQSSRYLVKRTGEKVFLECVQDMDHENMFWYRQDPGLGLRLIYFSYDVKMKEKGDIPEGYSVSREKKERFSLILESASTNQTSMYLCASSLPLTGQNSPLHFGNGTRLTVT.

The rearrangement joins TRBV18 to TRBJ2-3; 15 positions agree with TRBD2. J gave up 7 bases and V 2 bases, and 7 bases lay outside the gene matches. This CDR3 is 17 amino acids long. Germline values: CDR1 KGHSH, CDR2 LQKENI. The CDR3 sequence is CASSPSAGTSGGNTQYF. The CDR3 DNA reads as TGTGCCAGCTCACCATCAGCCGGGACTAGCGGGGGGAATACGCAGTATTTT. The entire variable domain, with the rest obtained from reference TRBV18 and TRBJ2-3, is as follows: NAGVMQNPRHLVRRRGQEARLRCSPMKGHSHVYWYRQLPEEGLKFMVYLQKENIIDESGMPKERFSAEFPKEGPSILRIQQVVRGDSAAYFCASSPSAGTSGGNTQYFGPGTRLTVL.

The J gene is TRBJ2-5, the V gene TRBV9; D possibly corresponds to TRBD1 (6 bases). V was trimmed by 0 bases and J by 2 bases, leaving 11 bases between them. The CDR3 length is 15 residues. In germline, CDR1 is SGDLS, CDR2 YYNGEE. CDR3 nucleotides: TGTGCCAGCAGCGTAGAATGGGGACAACAAGAGACCCAGTACTTC. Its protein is CASSVEWGQQETQYF.